Listed below are T cell receptor beta chains from one sample, sequenced in a study of cytomegalovirus exposure and HLA in healthy donors. This table comes from immunoSEQ multiplex PCR, and its TCRdb copy is limited to in-frame clones, with some not included. The sample consists of more than 150,000 clones, around 85% of them appearing once. Material: PBMCs. The receptor source for this set is a man aged 50 to 60 in good health and CMV-seropositive. CDR3s include the opening cysteine and the closing phenylalanine or tryptophan. A D gene is named only where the DNA matches it firmly. Rows may omit the clone size; those that give it use once, few, many or a size class.

.	14	TRBV18	TRBJ1-5	TRBD1	TGTGCCAGCTCACCGGGACAGGGTAGTCAGCCCCAGCATTTT	CASSPGQGSQPQHF
.	15	TRBV5-1	TRBJ1-6	.	TGCGCCAGCAGCTTGTTTACAGGGTTGGATTCACCCCTCCACTTT	CASSLFTGLDSPLHF
once	14	TRBV4-1	TRBJ2-7	TRBD1	TGCGCCAGCAGCCCAACAGGGGGCTCCTACGAGCAGTACTTC	CASSPTGGSYEQYF
.	16	TRBV11-2	TRBJ2-4	TRBD1	TGTGCCAGCAGCTCATCTAGGACAGGGGTATTGGACATTCAGTACTTC	CASSSSRTGVLDIQYF
.	15	TRBV29-1	TRBJ1-1	TRBD1	TGCAGCGTTGAAGAGTCTGGGACAGCTCTAGGGCGAGCTTTCTTT	CSVEESGTALGRAFF
.	15	TRBV4-3	TRBJ2-7	TRBD2	TGCGCCAGCAGCCAAGTGACTAGCGGGACCTACGAGCAGTACTTC	CASSQVTSGTYEQYF
.	15	TRBV10-3	TRBJ1-4	TRBD1	TGTGCCATCACTCCGAAACAGGGACAGGAGGAAAAACTGTTTTTT	CAITPKQGQEEKLFF
.	14	TRBV4-2	TRBJ2-5	.	TGTGCCAGCAGCCAAGATAAGGGGAGGGAGACCCAGTACTTC	CASSQDKGRETQYF
.	13	TRBV6-1	TRBJ2-1	.	TGTGCCAGCAGTAGCGGGCCCCGGGGGGAGCAGTTCTTC	CASSSGPRGEQFF
.	15	TRBV7-2	TRBJ1-2	TRBD1	TGTGCCAGCAGCTTAGGGGACAGGGTTAACTATGGCTACACCTTC	CASSLGDRVNYGYTF
few	14	TRBV7-2	TRBJ1-2	TRBD1	TGTGCCAGCAGCCAACAGGGGGCTAACTATGGCTACACCTTC	CASSQQGANYGYTF
.	15	TRBV2	TRBJ2-1	TRBD2	TGTGCCAGCACCTTAGCGGGACTCTCCTACAATGAGCAGTTCTTC	CASTLAGLSYNEQFF
.	15	TRBV6-5	TRBJ1-5	.	TGTGCCAGCAGTTACTCTCAGGGGATTGGTAAGCCCCAGCATTTT	CASSYSQGIGKPQHF
few	13	TRBV18	TRBJ1-1	.	TGTGCCAGCTCAGCAGGGAGGGACACTGAAGCTTTCTTT	CASSAGRDTEAFF
few	15	TRBV7-9	TRBJ2-1	.	TGTGCCAGCAGCTTGGGCGCGCAGCCACAAAATGAGCAGTTCTTC	CASSLGAQPQNEQFF
few	16	TRBV5-1	TRBJ2-3	.	TGCGCCAGCAGACGCCGGGACACAATTTTACCAGATACGCAGTATTTT	CASRRRDTILPDTQYF
.	17	TRBV11-2	TRBJ2-3	TRBD2	TGTGCCAGCAGCCCGGGACTAGCGTACCCCGTAACAGATACGCAGTATTTT	CASSPGLAYPVTDTQYF
once	15	TRBV7-2	TRBJ2-1	.	TGTGCCAGCAGCTTAACCCGGGACTCTTACAATGAGCAGTTCTTC	CASSLTRDSYNEQFF
.	16	TRBV27	TRBJ2-4	TRBD1	TGTGCCAGCAGTTCCAACAGGGACAGGGCCAAAAACATTCAGTACTTC	CASSSNRDRAKNIQYF
.	16	TRBV7-3	TRBJ2-1	TRBD2	TGTGCCAGCAGCCCGGGACTAGCCATCTCCTACAATGAGCAGTTCTTC	CASSPGLAISYNEQFF
.	17	TRBV5-1	TRBJ2-2	TRBD2	TGCGCCAGCAGCCCCCGGGTGCAAGCGGGGAGAACCGGGGAGCTGTTTTTT	CASSPRVQAGRTGELFF
.	13	TRBV5-4	TRBJ1-2	.	TGTGCCAGCAGCCCCCAGGGGAACTATGGCTACACCTTC	CASSPQGNYGYTF
.	16	TRBV6-5	TRBJ1-1	.	TGTGCCAGCAGTTACTCAACGGGGTTGGCGAACACTGAAGCTTTCTTT	CASSYSTGLANTEAFF
.	18	TRBV7-9	TRBJ2-6	.	TGTGCCAGCAGCGAACCGGACAGCTCTTTCTTACGGGCCAACGTCCTGACTTTC	CASSEPDSSFLRANVLTF
.	14	TRBV6-6	TRBJ2-5	TRBD2	TGTGCCATTTCCCGGGACTACGATCGGAGGGCCCAGTACTTC	CAISRDYDRRAQYF
.	15	TRBV10-2	TRBJ2-7	.	TGCGCCAGCAGTGTTCTGCGGGGCTTCTCCTACGAGCAGTACTTC	CASSVLRGFSYEQYF
once	16	TRBV27	TRBJ2-7	.	TGTGCCAGCAGTTTATTCGAAGCGAAGACGGCATACGAGCAGTACTTC	CASSLFEAKTAYEQYF
.	14	TRBV6-1	TRBJ2-7	.	TGTGCCAGCAGTGAATTTCCGGCGGGCAGGCGCCGTGTTTGG	CASSEFPAGRRRVW
.	18	TRBV5-1	TRBJ2-2	TRBD2	TGCGCCAGCAGCTCCTTTCTAGCGGGAGGGCCGCGCACCGGGGAGCTGTTTTTT	CASSSFLAGGPRTGELFF
.	16	TRBV11-2	TRBJ2-2	TRBD2	TGTGCCAGCAGCCCGGGGGGGGCTAAGAACACCGGGGAGCTGTTTTTT	CASSPGGAKNTGELFF
.	16	TRBV7-8	TRBJ2-7	.	TGTGCCAGCAGCGAAGTCTTTAGCGGCGACACCTACGAGCAGTACTTC	CASSEVFSGDTYEQYF
.	10	TRBV29-1	TRBJ1-2	TRBD1	TGCAGCGTAGACAGGGATGGCTACACCTTC	CSVDRDGYTF
.	14	TRBV7-6	TRBJ1-1	TRBD1	TGTGCCAGCAGCGTTGACAGGGGGGTGACTGAAGCTTTCTTT	CASSVDRGVTEAFF
.	12	TRBV4-2	TRBJ2-7	.	TGTGCCAGCAGCCCCTCCCCTAGGGAGCAGTACTTC	CASSPSPREQYF
.	15	TRBV7-9	TRBJ2-3	.	TGTGCCAGCAGCTTCGGGGGACGGGGCACAGATACGCAGTATTTT	CASSFGGRGTDTQYF
.	12	TRBV5-1	TRBJ1-1	.	TGCGCCAGCAGGTCCGATAGCACTGAAGCTTTCTTT	CASRSDSTEAFF
.	12	TRBV29-1	TRBJ2-5	TRBD1	TGCAGCATCCGACAGGGGGAAGAGACCCAGTACTTC	CSIRQGEETQYF
.	15	TRBV7-6	TRBJ2-7	.	TGTGCCAGCAGCACGACAAGGGGCTCGGGCTACGAGCAGTACTTC	CASSTTRGSGYEQYF
.	12	TRBV19	TRBJ1-5	.	TGTGCCAGTAGTATGAGGAATCAGCCCCAGCATTTT	CASSMRNQPQHF
few	15	TRBV27	TRBJ1-6	.	TGTGCCAGCAGACCAAGGAGCTCCTATAATTCACCCCTCCACTTT	CASRPRSSYNSPLHF
.	17	TRBV4-1	TRBJ2-2	TRBD1	TGCGCCAGCAGCCAAAATTCCAGGGGGTCGCGAACCGGGGAGCTGTTTTTT	CASSQNSRGSRTGELFF
.	13	TRBV27	TRBJ1-2	.	TGTGCCAGCAGTTCCGAGTATAACTATGGCTACACCTTC	CASSSEYNYGYTF
.	14	TRBV6-5	TRBJ1-4	.	TGTGCCAGCAGCTCCCGGGGAGGCGATGAAAAACTGTTTTTT	CASSSRGGDEKLFF
.	16	TRBV7-6	TRBJ2-5	.	TGTGCCAGCAGCTTAGCGGGTCGGCTAGCGTCCACGACCCAGTACTTC	CASSLAGRLASTTQYF
few	15	TRBV19	TRBJ1-3	.	TGTGCCAGTAGTATCGCCCGGCAGGTCGGAAACACCATATATTTT	CASSIARQVGNTIYF
.	13	TRBV11-3	TRBJ1-1	.	TGTGCCAGCAGCCTACACCCCGGGGGAAGAGCTTTCTTT	CASSLHPGGRAFF
.	15	TRBV6-1	TRBJ1-1	TRBD1	TGTGCCAGCAGTGGGTTTACAGGGGGCTCAACTGAAGCTTTCTTT	CASSGFTGGSTEAFF
.	14	TRBV10-3	TRBJ1-2	.	TGTGCCATCAGTGAACGGGGCGGGGTCTATGGCTACACCTTC	CAISERGGVYGYTF
.	14	TRBV7-9	TRBJ2-3	.	TGTGCCAGCAGCCCGGCGGGGAGCACAGATACGCAGTATTTT	CASSPAGSTDTQYF
.	15	TRBV30	TRBJ2-1	TRBD2	TGTGCCTGGAGTACGGGACTAGGCTACAACAATGAGCAGTTCTTC	CAWSTGLGYNNEQFF
.	14	TRBV6-1	TRBJ1-1	.	TGTGCCAGCAGACCCGGCGGGAGGAACACTGAAGCTTTCTTT	CASRPGGRNTEAFF
once	19	TRBV21-1	TRBJ2-5	.	TGTGCCAGCAGCAAGAGAGCGGGGGGCAAGGACGGAACAACGGGGACCCAGTACTTC	CASSKRAGGKDGTTGTQYF
.	16	TRBV2	TRBJ2-1	TRBD2	TGTGTCGGCCGTGTGCTAGCGGGAGGTTCCTACAATGAGCAGTTCTTC	CVGRVLAGGSYNEQFF